This entry lists 30 T cell receptor beta chains sequenced from one sample in a study of cytomegalovirus exposure and HLA in healthy donors. The PCR used 60 Vbeta and 13 Jbeta primers. Profiling relied on immunoSEQ multiplex PCR, and the TCRdb table lists in-frame clones only, not all of them. The repertoire consists of around 140,000 clones, with over 60% occurring once and the leading ten covering 1.5% to 2%. The material sequenced was PBMCs. These receptors were collected from a female donor in good health and CMV-seronegative.

The chain recombines TRBV7-8 with TRBJ2-3; 8 nucleotides match TRBD2. Germline CDR1 is SGHVS and CDR2 is FQNEAQ. The V and J ends lost 3 bases and 0 bases, in that order; junction bases with no gene match: 5. This CDR3 spans 16 amino acids. CDR3 sequence (DNA): TGTGCCAGCAGCTTGGCGGGGGGCGGTAGCACAGATACGCAGTATTTT. It translates to CASSLAGGGSTDTQYF. Filled out from reference TRBV7-8 and TRBJ2-3, the complete variable domain reads GAGVSQSPRYKVAKRGQDVALRCDPISGHVSLFWYQQALGQGPEFLTYFQNEAQLDKSGLPSDRFFAERPEGSVSTLKIQRTQQEDSAVYLCASSLAGGGSTDTQYFGPGTRLTVL.

V usage is TRBV5-1 and J usage is TRBJ2-7, with 12 bases lining up with TRBD2. The ends lost 0 bases at V and 0 bases at J; junction bases unmatched: 4. Germline CDR1 is SGHRS and CDR2 is YFSETQ. The length of the CDR3 is 17 residues. The CDR3 region is CASSLGLAGESSYEQYF. The CDR3, as DNA: TGCGCCAGCAGCTTGGGACTAGCGGGGGAGAGCTCCTACGAGCAGTACTTC.

The genes are TRBV6-4 and TRBJ1-5; 8 bases agree with TRBD1. J lost 0 bases, V lost 5 bases, and 3 bases had no gene match. Looked up from germline, CDR1 is MRHNA and CDR2 is SNTAGT. This CDR3 region has 15 residues. The CDR3 DNA reads TGTGCCAGCAGTTTACAGGGGGATAGCAATCAGCCCCAGCATTTT. It encodes CASSLQGDSNQPQHF.

The CDR3 loop reads CATSIGTGGETQYF. The CDR3 DNA reads TGTGCCACCAGCATCGGGACAGGGGGCGAGACCCAGTACTTC. The chain has TRBV15 and TRBJ2-5, with 12 bases lining up with TRBD1. There are 14 residues in the CDR3. V lost 4 bases, J lost 5 bases, and 2 bases stayed unmatched. Germline CDR1 reads LNHNV; CDR2 reads YYDKDF (reference sequence).

The chain links TRBV10-3 to TRBJ1-2, with TRBD1 matching 10 bases. The CDR3 spans 14 residues. The germline CDR1 and CDR2 sequences are ENHRY and SYGVKD. Unmatched junction bases numbered 4, after V lost 7 bases and J lost 2 bases. The CDR3, as DNA: TGTGCCATCAATCCGGGACAGGGGAACTATGGCTACACCTTC. Amino acids: CAINPGQGNYGYTF.

The rearrangement uses TRBV6-1 and TRBJ2-3, with 9 bases identical to TRBD2. The CDR3 contains 14 residues. Germline values: CDR1 MNHNS, CDR2 SASEGT. J lost 3 bases, V lost 7 bases, and 5 bases had no gene match. CDR3 protein: CASKAGGATDTQYF. In DNA, the CDR3 is TGTGCCAGCAAAGCGGGAGGAGCAACAGATACGCAGTATTTT.

The CDR3 region is CASSLGQAGANVLTF. The CDR3 bases are TGTGCCAGCAGCTTAGGACAGGCTGGGGCCAACGTCCTGACTTTC. The J gene is TRBJ2-6, the V gene TRBV11-3; D is possibly TRBD1 (6 bases). The CDR3 totals 15 residues. Germline V lookup: CDR1 SGHNT, CDR2 YENEEA. The V and J ends lost 1 base and 2 bases respectively, with 6 bases between them. Supplemented by reference TRBV11-3 and TRBJ2-6, the full variable domain reads EAGVVQSPRYKIIEKKQPVAFWCNPISGHNTLYWYLQNLGQGPELLIRYENEEAVDDSQLPKDRFSAERLKGVDSTLKIQPAELGDSAVYLCASSLGQAGANVLTFGAGSRLTVL.

This clone is a singleton in its sample. The gene calls are TRBV2 and TRBJ2-5; weak D call: TRBD2 (7 bases). The germline V gene encodes CDR1 SNHLY and CDR2 FYNNEI. The CDR3 covers 13 residues. The V end was cut by 6 bases, the J end by 5 bases, with 13 bases between. CDR3 in DNA: TGTGCCAGCAGGGGGGGGCGGCAGGAGACCCAGTACTTC. Encoded protein: CASRGGRQETQYF.

The chain combines TRBV11-3 with TRBJ2-1; possible D gene TRBD1, 6 bases. Trimming took off 3 bases at V and 10 bases at J, with 13 bases between the two ends. The CDR3 loop spans 13 amino acids. CDR1 and CDR2 (germline): SGHNT, YENEEA. The CDR3 protein is CASSFDSDREQFF. In nucleotides, the CDR3 is TGTGCCAGCAGCTTCGATAGCGACAGGGAGCAGTTCTTC.

The chain links TRBV7-2 to TRBJ2-7, with D perhaps TRBD2 (6 bases). Germline V gives CDR1 SGHTA, CDR2 FQGNSA. Trimming cost V 10 bases and J 4 bases, with 17 bases left between them. The CDR3 covers 13 residues. The CDR3, as DNA: TGTGCCACTGGGACCCCAGGAGGGTACGAGCAGTACTTC. Protein: CATGTPGGYEQYF.

V and J are TRBV5-8 and TRBJ1-1, with D perhaps TRBD1 (6 bases). V shed 3 bases and J shed 0 bases, with 15 bases lying between them. The CDR3 covers 16 residues. In germline, CDR1 is SGHTS, CDR2 YDEGEE. CDR3 nucleotides: TGTGCCAGCAGCTATAACCTACAGGGAGTGAACACTGAAGCTTTCTTT. Its protein product is CASSYNLQGVNTEAFF.

This chain joins TRBV28 and TRBJ2-7; 8 bases line up with TRBD2. This CDR3 is 14 amino acids long. V lost 9 bases to trimming and J lost 5 bases; unmatched junction nucleotides: 12. The germline gives CDR1 MDHEN, CDR2 SYDVKM. Written as DNA, the CDR3 is TGTGCCAGTTCTCCGGGGGGGGTAGGGAACGAGCAGTACTTC. This sequence encodes CASSPGGVGNEQYF.

The CDR3 spells CASSIFRTGRKYGYTF. The DNA of the CDR3 is TGTGCCAGTAGTATTTTCCGAACGGGAAGGAAGTATGGCTACACCTTC. The V and J genes are TRBV19 and TRBJ1-2, with unresolved D. The CDR3 totals 16 residues. V lost 3 bases and J lost 5, with 19 bases in between. From germline, CDR1 is LNHDA and CDR2 SQIVND (reference sequence). Combining the CDR3 with reference TRBV19 and TRBJ1-2 gives the whole variable domain DGGITQSPKYLFRKEGQNVTLSCEQNLNHDAMYWYRQDPGQGLRLIYYSQIVNDFQKGDIAEGYSVSREKKESFPLTVTSAQKNPTAFYLCASSIFRTGRKYGYTFGSGTRLTVV.

This chain uses TRBV29-1 with TRBJ2-1, with 8 bases that match TRBD1. The CDR3 has 12 residues. Germline V lookup: CDR1 SQVTM, CDR2 ANQGSEA. The V and J ends lost 8 bases and 9 bases, in that order; junction bases with no gene match: 9. The DNA of the CDR3 is TGCAGCCCAAAGACAGGGGACGGTGAGCAGTTCTTC. Amino acid sequence: CSPKTGDGEQFF.

CDR3 region: CASSALAGSTGELFF. The CDR3 bases are TGTGCCAGCAGCGCGCTAGCGGGGAGCACCGGGGAGCTGTTTTTT. The chain recombines TRBV9 with TRBJ2-2, with TRBD2 identical over 9 bases. Trimming cost V 3 bases and J 4 bases; bases outside gene matches: 4. This CDR3 has 15 residues. CDR1 and CDR2 (germline): SGDLS, YYNGEE.

The chain joins TRBV7-6 to TRBJ2-7; TRBD1 might be the D (5 bases). The CDR3 extends over 12 amino acids. Trimming removed 5 bases at V and 4 bases at J, with 9 bases between. Germline CDR1 is SGHVS and CDR2 is FNYEAQ. CDR3 in amino acids: CASSPNRYEQYF. The CDR3 DNA reads TGTGCCAGCAGCCCCAACAGGTACGAGCAGTACTTC.

This clone was recorded a few times. CDR3 nucleotides: TGTGCCAGCAGAGCACCGGACAGCAACACTGAAGCTTTCTTT. Translating it yields CASRAPDSNTEAFF. The J gene is TRBJ1-1, the V gene TRBV6-5; tentative D call: TRBD1 (6 bases). Trimming removed 6 bases at V and 2 bases at J, with 13 bases between. The CDR3 covers 14 residues. Germline V gives CDR1 MNHEY, CDR2 SVGAGI.

This clone has only a few counts. The rearrangement links TRBV6-1 to TRBJ1-1; 7 bases line up with TRBD1. The CDR3 totals 15 residues. Germline lookup yields CDR1 MNHNS and CDR2 SASEGT. Trimming took 4 bases from V and 4 from J; bases not matched to a gene: 9. CDR3 residues: CASSATGRGVTEAFF. DNA for the CDR3: TGTGCCAGCAGTGCGACAGGGAGAGGCGTCACTGAAGCTTTCTTT.

The chain recombines TRBV7-2 with TRBJ2-3; D gene uncertain. V lost 8 bases, J lost 0 bases, and 6 bases lay in between. Per germline, CDR1 SGHTA and CDR2 FQGNSA. The CDR3 is made up of 12 amino acids. The CDR3 nucleotides read TGTGCCAGCGTATTAAGCACAGATACGCAGTATTTT. Its translation is CASVLSTDTQYF. Drawing the rest from reference TRBV7-2 and TRBJ2-3, the complete variable domain is GAGVSQSPSNKVTEKGKDVELRCDPISGHTALYWYRQSLGQGLEFLIYFQGNSAPDKSGLPSDRFSAERTGGSVSTLTIQRTQQEDSAVYLCASVLSTDTQYFGPGTRLTVL.

The chain is built from TRBV5-1 and TRBJ2-5; unclear D gene. The CDR3 totals 16 residues. Germline-derived CDR1 and CDR2 are SGHRS and YFSETQ. V was shortened by 0 bases and J by 2 bases, with 14 bases between the two germline ends. The CDR3 protein is CASSLEPLREQETQYF. The CDR3 nucleotides are TGCGCCAGCAGCTTGGAGCCTCTTAGAGAACAAGAGACCCAGTACTTC.

This clone was observed a handful of times. The gene calls are TRBV4-2 and TRBJ1-1; 7 bases line up with TRBD1. The CDR3 consists of 14 residues. Germline V CDR1 and CDR2: LGHNA, YNFKEQ. V was clipped by 4 bases and J by 6 bases; unmatched bases: 8. The CDR3 region is CASSLEDTGAEAFF. For the CDR3, the DNA is TGTGCCAGCAGCCTAGAAGACACAGGGGCTGAAGCTTTCTTT.

The chain employs TRBV5-6 and TRBJ2-3; 10 positions match TRBD2. Germline CDR1 SGHDT, CDR2 YYEEEE. The CDR3 has 17 amino acids. The V and J ends lost 0 bases and 2 bases, in that order; junction bases with no gene match: 6. CDR3 in DNA: TGTGCCAGCAGCTTGGCCGGAAGCGGGAGGGCCACAGATACGCAGTATTTT. Amino acids: CASSLAGSGRATDTQYF.

The V gene is TRBV6-1, the J gene TRBJ2-1, with 7 bases that match TRBD1. The CDR3 extends over 15 amino acids. Germline V lookup: CDR1 MNHNS, CDR2 SASEGT. V gave up 7 bases and J gave up 6 bases; unmatched junction bases: 12. CDR3 sequence (DNA): TGTGCCAGCACCACCAGGGACAGCCGGGGCAATGAGCAGTTCTTC. Translating gives CASTTRDSRGNEQFF.

The rearrangement links TRBV7-9 to TRBJ2-1; TRBD2 aligns across 8 bases. The CDR3 covers 15 residues. V gave up 0 bases and J gave up 8 bases; unmatched junction bases: 6. Germline lookup yields CDR1 SEHNR and CDR2 FQNEAQ (reference sequence). The CDR3 nucleotides are TGTGCCAGCAGCTTAGCTAGCGGGGAGACCTATGAGCAGTTCTTC. Translation gives CASSLASGETYEQFF.

Here the CDR3 reads CASSLPWDRTGNTIYF. CDR3 sequence (DNA): TGTGCCAGCAGCTTGCCTTGGGACAGAACTGGAAACACCATATATTTT. This chain joins TRBV5-6 and TRBJ1-3; 7 bases agree with TRBD1. The CDR3 spans 16 residues. V shed 1 base and J 2 bases; nucleotides not matched to a gene: 6. Germline V lookup: CDR1 SGHDT, CDR2 YYEEEE.

The V and J genes are TRBV11-2 and TRBJ2-2; the match to TRBD1 covers 11 bases. The germline V gene has CDR1 SGHAT and CDR2 FQNNGV. This CDR3 has 14 residues. Trimming at V came to 7 bases and at J to 10 bases, leaving 8 bases not matched to a gene. The CDR3 region is CASNRGTGGMELFF. The CDR3, as DNA: TGTGCCAGCAACCGAGGGACAGGGGGAATGGAGCTGTTTTTT.

V is TRBV7-7 and J is TRBJ2-5; 8 positions agree with TRBD2. Germline V CDR1 and CDR2: SSHAT, FNYEAQ (reference sequence). Trimming cost V 2 bases and J 7 bases; bases outside gene matches: 27. The CDR3 covers 21 residues. CDR3 protein: CASSLFPLSPAGAPGVGTQYF. The CDR3, as DNA: TGTGCCAGCAGCTTATTCCCACTATCCCCAGCGGGGGCCCCAGGTGTAGGGACCCAGTACTTC.

This sequence joins TRBV25-1 and TRBJ2-2; 9 bases map to TRBD1. This CDR3 comprises 16 residues. Per germline, CDR1 MGHDK and CDR2 SYGVNS. Losses at the gene ends were 0 bases for V and 3 bases for J; bases not matched to a gene: 2. CDR3: CASSEYRDRDTGELFF. As DNA, the CDR3 is TGTGCCAGCAGTGAATACCGGGACAGGGACACCGGGGAGCTGTTTTTT.

The rearrangement joins TRBV27 to TRBJ1-6, with 7 bases that match TRBD1. Germline-derived CDR1 and CDR2 are MNHEY and SMNVEV (reference sequence). The CDR3 has 14 amino acids. V gave up 6 bases and J gave up 8 bases; unmatched junction bases: 7. The CDR3 region is CASRSGGSDSPLHF. In nucleotides, the CDR3 is TGTGCCAGCAGATCAGGGGGTTCTGATTCACCCCTCCACTTT.

This clone was seen a few times. The chain couples TRBV5-6 to TRBJ2-7; D possibly corresponds to TRBD2 (5 bases). The CDR3 covers 16 residues. Trimming pared 4 bases from V and 3 bases from J, leaving 20 bases between. Germline CDR1 reads SGHDT; CDR2 reads YYEEEE. CDR3 DNA sequence: TGTGCCAGCAGCCCCATAGTACTGGCCGGGGACTACGAGCAGTACTTC. Its protein product is CASSPIVLAGDYEQYF.